One sample yielded the 14 T cell receptor beta chains listed below, sequenced in a study of blood T cell repertoires in COVID-19. Measured with immunoSEQ multiplex PCR; TCRdb has only the in-frame clones, and not every one. Of roughly 200,000 clones in the sample, around 89% were seen once. Input material: PBMCs or T cells enriched from blood (not recorded which). Receptor source: a woman aged 25 to 39 who had recovered from COVID-19.

The CDR3 protein is CASSVYRETNEKLFF. The CDR3 DNA reads as TGTGCCAGCAGTGTCTATCGAGAAACTAATGAAAAACTGTTTTTT. V usage is TRBV2 and J usage is TRBJ1-4, with D unclear. Germline lookup yields CDR1 SNHLY and CDR2 FYNNEI. Trimming shortened V by 4 bases and J by 1 base, and 10 bases separated the two germline ends. This CDR3 spans 15 amino acids.

This sequence joins TRBV7-8 and TRBJ2-1, with D possibly matching TRBD1 (6 bases). CDR1 is SGHVS, CDR2 FQNEAQ, per germline. V was cut by 2 bases and J by 7 bases, with 6 bases left in between. The CDR3 is made up of 12 amino acids. As DNA, the CDR3 is TGTGCCAGCAGCTTACAGGGGAATGAGCAGTTCTTC. Protein: CASSLQGNEQFF.

J is TRBJ2-4 and V is TRBV6-5; D not certain. Germline V gene sequence: CDR1 MNHEY, CDR2 SVGAGI. Trimming pared 10 bases from V and 0 bases from J, leaving 10 bases between. The CDR3 runs to 13 residues. This CDR3 reads CATTDKAKNIQYF. CDR3 DNA: TGTGCCACCACCGACAAAGCCAAAAACATTCAGTACTTC.

V is TRBV3-1 (or the pseudogene TRBV3-2) and J is TRBJ1-1; no clear D gene. This CDR3 has 13 residues. Germline V gene data show CDR1 as LGHDT and CDR2 as YNNKEL (reference sequence). V was clipped by 2 bases and J by 7 bases, with 11 bases between them. In DNA form, the CDR3 reads TGTGCCAGCAGCCAAACATTAGGGAGTGAAGCTTTCTTT. Protein sequence: CASSQTLGSEAFF.

The chain uses TRBV6-5 and TRBJ2-7, with 7 positions matching TRBD2. Looked up from germline, CDR1 is MNHEY and CDR2 is SVGAGI. This CDR3 region has 15 residues. V gave up 2 bases and J gave up 1 base; unmatched junction bases: 5. This CDR3 is CASSYAGDGSYEQYF. The CDR3 nucleotides read TGTGCCAGCAGTTACGCGGGGGATGGGTCCTACGAGCAGTACTTC.

This clone has a single count. This chain joins TRBV18 and TRBJ2-7; TRBD1 is a possible D gene (6 bases). The CDR3 spans 16 residues. Germline CDR1 KGHSH, CDR2 LQKENI. V shed 4 bases and J shed 4 bases, with 20 bases lying between them. Written as DNA, the CDR3 is TGTGCCAGCTCACTGGGTTTTCGGGACACAGCATACGAGCAGTACTTC. Protein: CASSLGFRDTAYEQYF.

The chain recombines TRBV7-6 with TRBJ2-2; the D gene is possibly TRBD2 (6 bases). This CDR3 is built from 19 residues. From germline, CDR1 is SGHVS and CDR2 FNYEAQ. Trimming cost V 2 bases and J 6 bases, with 25 bases left between them. The DNA for the CDR3 is TGTGCCAGCAGCTTATCTCGGGGGAACAGTTGGGGGAAAGCCGGGGAGCTGTTTTTT. Its translation is CASSLSRGNSWGKAGELFF.

This clone occurred once. The chain uses TRBV19 and TRBJ1-1; D unresolved. The CDR3 has 13 amino acids. Trimming pared 2 bases from V and 0 bases from J, leaving 4 bases between. Germline V lookup: CDR1 LNHDA, CDR2 SQIVND (reference sequence). The DNA of the CDR3 is TGTGCCAGTAGTATAATAATGAACACTGAAGCTTTCTTT. It yields the protein CASSIIMNTEAFF.

J is TRBJ1-3 and V is TRBV18; D unclear. This CDR3 is 14 amino acids long. Germline lookup yields CDR1 KGHSH and CDR2 LQKENI. Trimming stripped 6 bases from V and 2 bases from J, with 11 bases between. The CDR3 loop is CASSLTVAGNTIYF. The CDR3 coding sequence is TGTGCCAGCTCCCTCACGGTGGCTGGAAACACCATATATTTT.

This chain connects TRBV14 to TRBJ1-6; no firm D call. Trimming removed 1 base from V and 8 bases from J, with 9 bases in between. CDR3 length: 14 residues. Germline CDR1 is SGHDN and CDR2 is FVKESK. The CDR3 coding sequence is TGTGCCAGCAGCCAAGCAAACACACATTCACCCCTCCACTTT. It specifies CASSQANTHSPLHF.

The chain employs TRBV4-3 and TRBJ1-1, with D possibly matching TRBD1 (5 bases). The CDR3 runs to 16 residues. Trimming left V 0 bases short and J 2 bases short, with 13 bases between. Germline values: CDR1 LGHNA, CDR2 YSLEER. This CDR3 is CASSQDLTGDNTEAFF. The CDR3 region has the DNA TGCGCCAGCAGCCAAGATCTTACAGGCGATAACACTGAAGCTTTCTTT.

The V and J genes are TRBV10-1 and TRBJ1-2; 9 positions agree with TRBD1. CDR3 length equals 15 residues. The germline gives CDR1 WNHNN, CDR2 SYGVQD (reference sequence). V lost 7 bases, J lost 5 bases, and 11 bases stayed unmatched. The CDR3, as DNA: TGCGCCAGCACTCCTCGGGGACAGGGTGAGTATGGCTACACCTTC. It yields the protein CASTPRGQGEYGYTF.

The V gene is TRBV5-1, the J gene TRBJ1-6, with a tentative D call TRBD1 (6 bases). There are 16 residues in the CDR3. Germline V lookup: CDR1 SGHRS, CDR2 YFSETQ. V dropped 2 bases and J dropped 5 bases, with 14 bases sitting between them. CDR3 in amino acids: CASSLQPGQDNSPLHF. The DNA for the CDR3 is TGCGCCAGCAGCTTACAACCGGGACAAGATAATTCACCCCTCCACTTT.

The chain combines TRBV4-3 with TRBJ2-3; 7 bases are shared with TRBD1. This CDR3 is built from 19 residues. V was clipped by 0 bases and J by 0 bases; unmatched bases: 12. CDR1 and CDR2 (germline): LGHNA, YSLEER. DNA of the CDR3: TGCGCCAGCAGCCAAGAGAGGACAGGCTCAGGAACTAGCACAGATACGCAGTATTTT. This translates into CASSQERTGSGTSTDTQYF.